This T cell receptor beta chain was identified during a study of T cells after yellow fever vaccination. MiXCR, applied by TCRdb to the 5' RACE reads, yields one record per CDR3 protein. The sample has just under 600,000 distinct CDR3 sequences; around an eighth are singletons. This clonotype was counted a few times. Germline V CDR1 and CDR2: SGHAT, FQNNGV. The CDR3 sequence is 15 residues long. Trimming shortened V by 0 bases and J by 5 bases, and 10 bases separated the two germline ends. The origin of this receptor is a young man who received the YFV17D yellow fever vaccine. This chain links TRBV11-2 with TRBJ1-4; no clear D. The starting material was PBMCs, obtained on the day of the yellow fever booster vaccination. CDR3 nucleotides: TGTGCCAGCAGCTTAGAATCAGTGAGCAATGAAAAACTGTTTTTT. This gives the protein CASSLESVSNEKLFF.